The clone carrying this T cell receptor beta chain has a handful of counts. Antigen: not known. This entry is derived from a study of T-cell memory formation after mild COVID-19. About the study: Clusters of TCRs were largely donor specific. Study-wide results and caveats: The authors left the SARS-CoV-2 specificity of second-wave clones peaking on day 37 unconfirmed. Contracting CD4+ clones lay largely in CM and EM, with CD8+ ones residing in EMRA.

TCRdb reprocessed the 5' RACE reads via MiXCR and lists one record per CDR3 protein. The sample lists 250,000 to 300,000 distinct CDR3 sequences, about 15% seen once, with about a fifth in the top ten. Germline V gene sequence: CDR1 SGHDT, CDR2 YYEEEE. There are 13 residues in the CDR3. Trimming removed 3 bases from V and 2 bases from J, with 9 bases in between. This receptor was identified in a man younger than 35 who had mild COVID-19 (a few samples of this study predate the infection). Cell type and time point are not known. The rearrangement joins TRBV5-6 to TRBJ2-7; D unresolved. Source material: PBMCs or a T cell subset sorted from them (not recorded which). DNA for the CDR3: TGTGCCAGCAGCTCTGGGTCGCCCTACGAGCAGTACTTC. It translates to CASSSGSPYEQYF.